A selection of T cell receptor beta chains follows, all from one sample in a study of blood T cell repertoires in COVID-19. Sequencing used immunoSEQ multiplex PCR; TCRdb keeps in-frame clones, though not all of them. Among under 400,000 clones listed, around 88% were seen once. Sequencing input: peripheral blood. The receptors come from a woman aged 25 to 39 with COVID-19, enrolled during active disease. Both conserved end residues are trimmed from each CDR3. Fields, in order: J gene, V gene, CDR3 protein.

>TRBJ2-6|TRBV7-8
ASSLVFREILSGANVLT
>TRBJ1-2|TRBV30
AWSVSSYGYT
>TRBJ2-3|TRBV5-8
ASSYSPRPSTDTQY
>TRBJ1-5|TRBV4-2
ASSQGFPGNQPQH
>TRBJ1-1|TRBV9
ASSVFQGSEAF
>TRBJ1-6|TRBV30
AWSRRGRDNSPLH
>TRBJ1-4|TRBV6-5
ASTQKLQGGKLF
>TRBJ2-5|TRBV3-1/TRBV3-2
ASSLRLAPQETQY
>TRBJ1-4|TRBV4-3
ASSQAPGQGAQKLF
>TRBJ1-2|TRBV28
ASSYPTGGKDGYT